Listed here are 28 T cell receptor beta chains from one sample, sequenced in a study of neurological immune-mediated disorders. From the 5' RACE reads, TCRdb called clonotypes with MiXCR, one entry per CDR3 protein. Seen here are 40,000 to 45,000 distinct CDR3 sequences, roughly 13% observed once, and the top ten hold roughly 1.2%. What was sequenced was PBMCs. Receptor source: a female donor in good health.

Ten or more counts support this clonotype. The CDR3 DNA is TGCAGCGTTGAAGGGGCGGGGCAGGGCTACGAGCAGTACTTC. As protein: CSVEGAGQGYEQYF. The chain carries TRBV29-1 and TRBJ2-7; D is perhaps TRBD2 (6 bases). Trimming removed 1 base from V and 3 bases from J, with 13 bases in between. CDR3 size: 14 residues. The germline CDR1 and CDR2 sequences are SQVTM and ANQGSEA.

In its sample, this clonotype was seen many times. The CDR3 is CASRPDRYSYEQYF. In nucleotides, the CDR3 is TGTGCCAGTAGACCGGACAGGTACTCCTACGAGCAGTACTTC. The gene calls are TRBV19 and TRBJ2-7; 7 bases align to TRBD1. V was pared by 6 bases and J by 0 bases, with 5 bases of the junction left unmatched. The germline gives CDR1 LNHDA, CDR2 SQIVND (reference sequence). CDR3 length equals 14 residues.

In this sample, this clonotype turned up many times. Germline is not matched at one junction end, which may reflect a read error. The chain uses TRBV7-7 and TRBJ1-1; D is unresolved. This CDR3 spans 15 amino acids. From germline, CDR1 is SSHAT and CDR2 FNYEAQ (reference sequence). CDR3 bases: TGTGCTAGCAGCTTAAACCGGGTAATGAACACTGAAGCTTTCTTT. Amino acids: CASSLNRVMNTEAFF.

Many counts were recorded for this clonotype. CDR3 DNA sequence: TGTGCCAGCAGTTACGACGGCCGGAACACTGAAGCTTTCTTT. It specifies CASSYDGRNTEAFF. V usage is TRBV6-6 and J usage is TRBJ1-1; D unresolved. Trimming took off 2 bases at V and 1 base at J, with 8 bases between the two ends. Germline V lookup: CDR1 MNHNY, CDR2 SVGAGI (reference sequence). The CDR3 loop spans 14 amino acids.

At least ten counts were recorded for this clonotype. The chain couples TRBV4-1 to TRBJ1-2; D is unclear. There are 15 residues in the CDR3. In germline, CDR1 is MGHRA, CDR2 YSYEKL. Trimming pared 2 bases from V and 0 bases from J, leaving 10 bases between. The CDR3 reads CASSQIRNPNYGYTF. The CDR3 DNA reads as TGCGCCAGCAGCCAAATCCGGAATCCTAACTATGGCTACACCTTC.

This clonotype was detected ten times or more. The rearrangement links TRBV5-1 to TRBJ1-1; 8 nucleotides match TRBD1. In germline, CDR1 is SGHRS, CDR2 YFSETQ. The CDR3 has 15 amino acids. Losses at the gene ends were 4 bases for V and 1 base for J; bases not matched to a gene: 6. CDR3 sequence: CASSTAGQENTEAFF. Written as DNA, the CDR3 is TGCGCCAGCAGCACGGCGGGACAGGAGAACACTGAAGCTTTCTTT. Filled out from reference TRBV5-1 and TRBJ1-1, the complete variable domain reads KAGVTQTPRYLIKTRGQQVTLSCSPISGHRSVSWYQQTPGQGLQFLFEYFSETQRNKGNFPGRFSGRQFSNSRSEMNVSTLELGDSALYLCASSTAGQENTEAFFGQGTRLTVV.

This clonotype was found many times. The J gene is TRBJ2-7, the V gene TRBV5-1; 9 bases line up with TRBD2. The CDR3 totals 14 residues. Germline loops: CDR1 SGHRS, CDR2 YFSETQ. The J segment lost 7 bases and the V segment lost 4 bases, leaving 9 bases of the junction unmatched. The CDR3 spells CASSPTSGQREQYF. CDR3 DNA: TGCGCCAGCAGCCCCACTAGCGGGCAACGGGAGCAGTACTTC.

This clonotype occurred many times. The chain uses TRBV10-2 and TRBJ2-3; either TRBD1 or TRBD2 may supply D (5 bases each). CDR3 size: 13 residues. Germline CDR1 is WSHSY and CDR2 is SAAADI. With 3 bases removed from V and 6 bases from J, the gap between germline ends came to 10 bases. The CDR3 DNA sequence: TGCGCCAGCAGTGATTCAGGGAGCGATACGCAGTATTTT. Protein: CASSDSGSDTQYF.

This clonotype was counted ten times or more. The genes are TRBV29-1 and TRBJ2-1; TRBD2 matches at 14 bases. After removal of 6 bases from V and 5 bases from J, the junction contained 3 bases not matched to a gene. Germline values: CDR1 SQVTM, CDR2 ANQGSEA. This CDR3 spans 14 amino acids. In DNA form, the CDR3 reads TGCAGCGTCTTGACTAGCGGGAGGGACAATGAGCAGTTCTTC. Its translation is CSVLTSGRDNEQFF.

This clonotype has at least ten counts. Here the CDR3 reads CASSFGGTDQETQYF. DNA for the CDR3: TGCGCCAGCAGCTTCGGTGGGACGGACCAAGAGACCCAGTACTTC. The chain recombines TRBV5-1 with TRBJ2-5; perhaps D is TRBD1 or TRBD2 (5 bases each). The CDR3 loop spans 15 amino acids. The V gene lost 2 bases and the J gene lost 0 bases, with 11 bases spanning the gap. Per the germline V gene, CDR1 is SGHRS and CDR2 is YFSETQ.

This clonotype was picked up many times. V gene TRBV10-2 combines with J gene TRBJ2-1; 14 bases agree with TRBD2. V was pared by 8 bases and J by 6 bases, with 3 bases of the junction left unmatched. The CDR3 is 14 amino acids. Germline V gene lookup returns CDR1 WSHSY and CDR2 SAAADI. CDR3 in DNA: TGCGCCAGCGGGACTAGCGGGAGACTCAATGAGCAGTTCTTC. Translation: CASGTSGRLNEQFF.

This clonotype showed up many times. The chain uses TRBV24-1 and TRBJ2-7; D unclear. The CDR3 covers 13 residues. Per the germline V gene, CDR1 is KGHDR and CDR2 is SFDVKD. V gave up 5 bases and J gave up 7 bases, with 14 bases separating them. As DNA, the CDR3 is TGTGCCACCAGTGGAGGTCCGCTGGGAGAGCAGTACTTC. Protein product: CATSGGPLGEQYF.

The chain joins TRBV20-1 to TRBJ2-5; TRBD1 matches 9 bases. Trimming at V came to 5 bases and at J to 4 bases, leaving 11 bases not matched to a gene. Germline assignment: CDR1 DFQATT and CDR2 SNEGSKA (reference sequence). The CDR3 has 15 amino acids. The chain's CDR3 is CSAHGTGGVGETQYF. The CDR3 DNA is TGCAGTGCTCATGGAACAGGGGGCGTGGGAGAGACCCAGTACTTC.

This clonotype was seen repeatedly, ten times or more. The chain recombines TRBV7-6 with TRBJ2-4; possible D gene TRBD2, 6 bases. Germline CDR1 SGHVS, CDR2 FNYEAQ. V shed 6 bases and J shed 0 bases, with 24 bases lying between them. The CDR3 runs to 19 residues. CDR3 residues: CASSAGGISGWEAKNIQYF. The CDR3 DNA reads TGTGCCAGCAGTGCCGGTGGGATTAGCGGTTGGGAAGCCAAAAACATTCAGTACTTC. The complete variable domain, with remaining parts taken from reference TRBV7-6 and TRBJ2-4, reads GAGVSQSPRYKVTKRGQDVALRCDPISGHVSLYWYRQALGQGPEFLTYFNYEAQQDKSGLPNDRFSAERPEGSISTLTIQRTEQRDSAMYRCASSAGGISGWEAKNIQYFGAGTRLSVL.

This clonotype appeared many times. The DNA of the CDR3 is TGTGCCAGCAGTCGTCCGAGGAAACTAGCCAAAAACATTCAGTACTTC. Translated: CASSRPRKLAKNIQYF. The chain links TRBV28 to TRBJ2-4, with D unresolved. Per germline, CDR1 MDHEN and CDR2 SYDVKM. This CDR3 region has 16 residues. The V end lost 5 bases, the J end lost 0 bases, and 14 bases lay between the germline ends.

This clonotype was seen ten or more times. The chain couples TRBV4-1 to TRBJ2-2; 11 bases map to TRBD1. Unmatched junction bases numbered 10, after V lost 3 bases and J lost 4 bases. This CDR3 region has 18 residues. Germline V gene lookup returns CDR1 MGHRA and CDR2 YSYEKL. The CDR3 loop reads CASSHLSSGTGGTGELFF. The CDR3 DNA reads TGCGCCAGCAGCCATCTCTCCAGCGGGACAGGGGGCACCGGGGAGCTGTTTTTT.

V usage is TRBV9 and J usage is TRBJ1-2, with no clear D. The germline V and J ends were trimmed by 0 bases and 5 bases, with 8 bases remaining between them. CDR3 length: 13 residues. Germline CDR1 reads SGDLS; CDR2 reads YYNGEE. The DNA of the CDR3 is TGTGCCAGCAGCGTAGGGACGGAATATGGCTACACCTTC. This translates into CASSVGTEYGYTF.

This clonotype was seen repeatedly, ten times or more. The chain's CDR3 is CASSSTGLGNTIYF. The CDR3 region has the DNA TGTGCCAGCAGCTCCACAGGGCTCGGAAACACCATATATTTT. The rearrangement joins TRBV5-6 to TRBJ1-3; D is perhaps TRBD1 (6 bases). The CDR3 is 14 residues long. V was shortened by 3 bases and J by 4 bases, with 11 bases between the two germline ends. The germline CDR1 and CDR2 sequences are SGHDT and YYEEEE.

This clonotype occurred many times. V gene TRBV15 combines with J gene TRBJ1-4; TRBD1 is a possible D gene (6 bases). The ends were cut back, 9 bases at V and 8 bases at J, with 19 bases in the middle. The CDR3 covers 14 residues. Germline V gene data show CDR1 as LNHNV and CDR2 as YYDKDF (reference sequence). The CDR3 DNA is TGTGCCACTATCCAGGGGCGCCGGGGGGAAAAACTGTTTTTT. This translates into CATIQGRRGEKLFF.

This clonotype has at least ten counts. V gene TRBV6-5 combines with J gene TRBJ2-1; 8 nucleotides line up with TRBD1. Germline-derived CDR1 and CDR2 are MNHEY and SVGAGI. There are 15 residues in the CDR3. Trimming at V came to 0 bases and at J to 9 bases, leaving 7 bases not matched to a gene. As DNA, the CDR3 is TGTGCCAGCAGTTACTCGAGACAGGGGTTCGGTGAGCAGTTCTTC. Encoded protein: CASSYSRQGFGEQFF.

The chain uses TRBV5-6 and TRBJ1-2, with D possibly TRBD1 on 5 matching bases. The V end lost 4 bases, the J end lost 5 bases, and 21 bases lay between the germline ends. Germline V gives CDR1 SGHDT, CDR2 YYEEEE. The length of the CDR3 is 16 residues. CDR3 bases: TGTGCCAGCAGCCTCTCCCGGGACCCTTCTCGGTATGGCTACACCTTC. Encoded protein: CASSLSRDPSRYGYTF.

Details on this clonotype: One junction end disagrees with the germline gene, perhaps due to a read error. The chain links TRBV5-1 to TRBJ2-7; D gene uncertain. The CDR3 loop spans 12 amino acids. The germline V gene encodes CDR1 SGHRS and CDR2 YFSETQ. Written as DNA, the CDR3 is TGCGCCAGCAGCTTGGGGGCCTACGAGCAGTGCTTC. Translation gives CASSLGAYEQCF.

In its sample, this clonotype was seen many times. J is TRBJ1-5 and V is TRBV5-1; 10 nucleotides line up with TRBD1. CDR3 size: 14 residues. V was pared by 4 bases and J by 7 bases, with 5 bases of the junction left unmatched. Germline CDR1 reads SGHRS; CDR2 reads YFSETQ. CDR3 sequence: CASSQGTGDQPQHF. The CDR3 bases are TGCGCCAGCAGCCAAGGGACAGGGGACCAGCCCCAGCATTTT.

This clonotype has ten or more counts. This chain uses TRBV5-1 with TRBJ2-7; possibly TRBD1 for D (5 bases). Germline assignment: CDR1 SGHRS and CDR2 YFSETQ. This CDR3 has 14 amino acids. The ends were cut back, 0 bases at V and 5 bases at J, with 12 bases in the middle. The CDR3 bases are TGCGCCAGCAGCTTGGATCGGGTAGGGGACGAGCAGTACTTC. The encoded protein is CASSLDRVGDEQYF. The full variable domain, rest sourced from reference TRBV5-1 and TRBJ2-7, is KAGVTQTPRYLIKTRGQQVTLSCSPISGHRSVSWYQQTPGQGLQFLFEYFSETQRNKGNFPGRFSGRQFSNSRSEMNVSTLELGDSALYLCASSLDRVGDEQYFGPGTRLTVT.

The sample holds many counts of this clonotype. The chain recombines TRBV20-1 with TRBJ1-5; no reliable D call. Per germline, CDR1 DFQATT and CDR2 SNEGSKA (reference sequence). Trimming cost V 6 bases and J 0 bases, with 12 bases left between them. The CDR3 runs 14 residues. The CDR3 bases are TGCAGTGCCAAAAGCGGGTATAGCAATCAGCCCCAGCATTTT. It is translated as CSAKSGYSNQPQHF.

The genes are TRBV25-1 and TRBJ1-5; possibly TRBD1 for D (5 bases). V gave up 3 bases and J gave up 2 bases, with 8 bases separating them. The CDR3 length is 14 residues. Germline CDR1 and CDR2: MGHDK and SYGVNS. CDR3 region: CASSDPGGNQPQHF. CDR3 DNA sequence: TGTGCCAGCAGTGATCCGGGGGGCAATCAGCCCCAGCATTTT.

The CDR3, as DNA: TGCAGTGCTAGGATGCGACAGGGGCGGTATGGCTACACCTTC. It is translated as CSARMRQGRYGYTF. This chain connects TRBV20-1 to TRBJ1-2; 8 nucleotides line up with TRBD1. V trimming: 3 bases; J trimming: 5 bases; junction bases outside the gene matches: 8. Germline assignment: CDR1 DFQATT and CDR2 SNEGSKA (reference sequence). The CDR3 runs to 14 residues.

This clonotype was detected many times. The V gene is TRBV5-1, the J gene TRBJ2-1; 8 bases agree with TRBD2. This CDR3 comprises 15 residues. Trimming removed 1 base from V and 3 bases from J; junction bases left unmatched: 3. The germline CDR1 and CDR2 sequences are SGHRS and YFSETQ. The CDR3 sequence is CASSLLAGSYNEQFF. CDR3 DNA: TGCGCCAGCAGCTTGTTAGCGGGAAGCTACAATGAGCAGTTCTTC.